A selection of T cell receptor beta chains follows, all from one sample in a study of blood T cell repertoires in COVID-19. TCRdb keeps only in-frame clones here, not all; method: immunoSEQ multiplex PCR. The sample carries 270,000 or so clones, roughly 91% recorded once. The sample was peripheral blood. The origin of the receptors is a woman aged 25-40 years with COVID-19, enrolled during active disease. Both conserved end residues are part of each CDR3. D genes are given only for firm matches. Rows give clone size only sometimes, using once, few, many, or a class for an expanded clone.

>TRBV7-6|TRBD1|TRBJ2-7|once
CASSSGTGRLEQYF
TGTGCCAGCAGCTCCGGGACAGGTCGTCTCGAGCAGTACTTC
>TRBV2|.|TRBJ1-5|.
CASQRPRIGNQPQHF
TGTGCCAGCCAACGCCCCAGGATCGGCAATCAGCCCCAGCATTTT
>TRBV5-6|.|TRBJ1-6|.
CASSLSGAWNSPLHF
TGTGCCAGCAGCTTGTCAGGTGCATGGAATTCACCCCTCCACTTT
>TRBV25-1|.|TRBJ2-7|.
CASSEGNEQYF
TGTGCCAGCAGTGAAGGCAACGAGCAGTACTTC
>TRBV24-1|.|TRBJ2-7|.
CATSTGVGSEQYF
TGTGCCACCAGTACGGGAGTGGGATCCGAGCAGTACTTC
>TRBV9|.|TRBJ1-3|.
CASSPQGRSGNTIYF
TGTGCCAGCAGCCCACAGGGAAGGAGTGGAAACACCATATATTTT
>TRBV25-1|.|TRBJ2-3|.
CASSRDFLSTDTQYF
TGTGCCAGCTCCCGGGACTTCCTAAGCACAGATACGCAGTATTTT
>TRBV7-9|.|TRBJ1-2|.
CASSVSGGRSF
TGTGCCAGCAGCGTGTCCGGGGGAAGGTCCTTC
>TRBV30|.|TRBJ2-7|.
CAWSVSYEQYF
TGTGCCTGGAGTGTCAGCTACGAGCAGTACTTC
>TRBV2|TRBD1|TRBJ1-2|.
CASSEAPPDRTGYGYTF
TGTGCCAGCAGTGAAGCGCCCCCGGACAGGACAGGCTATGGCTACACCTTC
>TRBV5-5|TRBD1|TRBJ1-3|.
CASSLGTVRGSGNTIYF
TGTGCCAGCAGCCTCGGGACAGTGCGGGGCTCTGGAAACACCATATATTTT
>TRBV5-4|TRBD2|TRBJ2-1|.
CASSSLGLADEQFF
TGTGCCAGCAGCTCCCTTGGACTAGCCGATGAGCAGTTCTTC
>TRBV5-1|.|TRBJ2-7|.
CASSLGAGMGAYEQYF
TGCGCCAGCAGCTTGGGAGCTGGGATGGGAGCCTACGAGCAGTACTTC
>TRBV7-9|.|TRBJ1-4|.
CASSSTGSTNEKLFF
TGTGCCAGCAGCTCCACAGGCTCAACTAATGAAAAACTGTTTTTT
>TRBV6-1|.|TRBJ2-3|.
CASSEPGGRGWGDTQYF
TGTGCCAGCAGTGAACCGGGCGGCAGGGGTTGGGGAGATACGCAGTATTTT
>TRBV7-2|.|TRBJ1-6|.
CASAGGGYHSPLHF
TGTGCCAGCGCCGGGGGTGGTTACCATTCACCCCTCCACTTT
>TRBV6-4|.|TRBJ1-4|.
CASSDRTTEEKLFF
TGTGCCAGCAGTGACAGGACAACGGAGGAAAAACTGTTTTTT
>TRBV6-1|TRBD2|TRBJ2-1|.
CASSVNSGGRIHYNEQFF
TGTGCCAGCAGTGTTAATAGCGGGGGGCGAATACATTACAATGAGCAGTTCTTC
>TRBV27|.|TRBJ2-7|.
CASSLVGRGYEQYF
TGTGCCAGCAGTTTAGTGGGTAGGGGCTACGAGCAGTACTTC
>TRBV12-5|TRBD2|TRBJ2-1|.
CATRGGSSSYNEQFF
TGTGCTACTCGGGGGGGGTCGAGCTCCTACAATGAGCAGTTCTTC
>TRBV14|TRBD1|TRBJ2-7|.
CASSQRYRGNEQYF
TGTGCCAGCAGCCAACGATACAGGGGGAACGAGCAGTACTTC
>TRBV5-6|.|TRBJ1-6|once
CASSLRGSYSPLHF
TGTGCCAGCAGCTTAAGGGGGTCGTATTCACCCCTCCACTTT
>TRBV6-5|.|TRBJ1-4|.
CASRSRHNEKLFF
TGTGCCAGCCGGTCGCGCCATAATGAAAAACTGTTTTTT
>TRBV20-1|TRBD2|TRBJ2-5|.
CSASLLAGNQETQYF
TGCAGTGCTAGTCTCCTAGCGGGGAACCAAGAGACCCAGTACTTC
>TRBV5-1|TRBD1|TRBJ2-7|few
CASSPQRTGSRDEQYF
TGCGCCAGCAGCCCCCAACGGACAGGTTCGAGGGACGAGCAGTACTTC
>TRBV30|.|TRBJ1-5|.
CAWSVGGANQPQHF
TGTGCCTGGAGTGTAGGAGGTGCCAATCAGCCCCAGCATTTT
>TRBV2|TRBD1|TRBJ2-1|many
CAITRTGNNEQFF
TGTGCCATTACCAGGACAGGGAACAATGAGCAGTTCTTC
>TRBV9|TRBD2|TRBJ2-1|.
CASNGLAGMSSYNEQFF
TGTGCCAGCAACGGACTAGCGGGGATGAGCTCCTACAATGAGCAGTTCTTC
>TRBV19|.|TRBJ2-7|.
CASSSDREGEQYF
TGTGCCAGTAGTTCGGACAGGGAGGGCGAGCAGTACTTC
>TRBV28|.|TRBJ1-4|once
CASSLEAGRDEKLFF
TGTGCCAGCAGTTTAGAGGCAGGGAGGGATGAAAAACTGTTTTTT
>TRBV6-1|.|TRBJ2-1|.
CASSDESDEQFF
TGTGCCAGCAGTGATGAGAGCGATGAGCAGTTCTTC
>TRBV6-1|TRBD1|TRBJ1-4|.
CATLGTGNEKLFF
TGTGCCACGCTCGGGACAGGGAATGAAAAACTGTTTTTT
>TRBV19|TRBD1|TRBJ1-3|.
CASSIFHGTGGGNTIYF
TGTGCCAGTAGTATCTTCCATGGGACAGGGGGTGGAAACACCATATATTTT
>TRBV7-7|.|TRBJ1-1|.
CASSLTENTEAFF
TGTGCCAGCAGCTTAACAGAGAACACTGAAGCTTTCTTT
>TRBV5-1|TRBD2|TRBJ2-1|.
CASTRRGTGGNEQFF
TGCGCCAGCACCAGACGGGGGACCGGGGGGAATGAGCAGTTCTTC
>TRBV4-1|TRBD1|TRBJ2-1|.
CATMSALDRGEQFF
TGCGCCACCATGTCGGCCCTTGACAGGGGTGAGCAGTTCTTC
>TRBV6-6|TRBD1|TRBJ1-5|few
CASSRQGVVERFQPQHF
TGTGCCAGCAGCCGACAGGGGGTGGTGGAAAGATTTCAGCCCCAGCATTTT
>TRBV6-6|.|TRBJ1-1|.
CASGRGMNTEAFF
TGTGCCAGCGGGAGAGGAATGAACACTGAAGCTTTCTTT
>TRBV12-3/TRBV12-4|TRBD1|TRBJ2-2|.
CASSRTGTGELFF
TGTGCCAGCAGTCGGACAGGGACCGGGGAGCTGTTTTTT